Listed here are 26 T cell receptor beta chains from one sample, sequenced in a study of OX40 agonist ivuxolimab in advanced cancers. Generated by immunoSEQ multiplex PCR, the TCRdb table keeps only in-frame clones and is missing some. The sample has 100,000 or so clones; over 75% are singletons. This sample comprised CD4+ or CD8+ T cells sorted from blood, obtained in a trial of the OX40 agonist ivuxolimab. The receptors were gathered from an adult with an advanced solid tumor such as melanoma, head and neck, liver or kidney cancer.

The chain links TRBV2 to TRBJ2-4; D possibly corresponds to TRBD2 (6 bases). Germline CDR1 is SNHLY and CDR2 is FYNNEI. Deletions cut 3 bases from V and 7 bases from J, with 16 bases between. The CDR3 has 15 residues. The CDR3 region is CASSESDYPLNIQYF. The CDR3 DNA sequence: TGTGCCAGCAGTGAGTCGGACTACCCCTTGAACATTCAGTACTTC.

The chain links TRBV7-2 to TRBJ1-1, with unresolved D. Germline CDR1 reads SGHTA; CDR2 reads FQGNSA. V lost 1 base to trimming and J lost 5 bases, with 8 bases between them. The length of the CDR3 is 13 residues. CDR3 sequence reads: CASSLEVRTEAFF. Written as DNA, the CDR3 is TGTGCCAGCAGCTTAGAGGTCAGGACTGAAGCTTTCTTT. Variable domain in full (rest from reference TRBV7-2 and TRBJ1-1): GAGVSQSPSNKVTEKGKDVELRCDPISGHTALYWYRQSLGQGLEFLIYFQGNSAPDKSGLPSDRFSAERTGGSVSTLTIQRTQQEDSAVYLCASSLEVRTEAFFGQGTRLTVV.

The chain combines TRBV19 with TRBJ1-5; D unclear. V was cut by 1 base and J by 9 bases, with 13 bases left in between. Germline V gene data show CDR1 as LNHDA and CDR2 as SQIVND (reference sequence). The CDR3 loop spans 14 amino acids. This CDR3 is CASSIGTPSVPQHF. CDR3 sequence (DNA): TGTGCCAGTAGTATAGGGACGCCCTCGGTGCCCCAGCATTTT.

This chain uses TRBV7-8 with TRBJ1-6; D gene ambiguous. Per germline, CDR1 SGHVS and CDR2 FQNEAQ. V was cut by 1 base and J by 8 bases, with 12 bases left in between. This CDR3 region has 15 residues. CDR3 in amino acids: CASSLVAGFDSPLHF. Written as DNA, the CDR3 is TGTGCCAGCAGCTTAGTGGCTGGGTTCGATTCACCCCTCCACTTT.

The rearrangement links TRBV18 to TRBJ2-2, with D perhaps matching TRBD2 (5 bases). CDR3 length: 14 amino acids. CDR1 and CDR2 from the germline V gene are KGHSH and LQKENI. V lost 4 bases and J lost 8, with 14 bases in between. The CDR3: CASSLIEEEGELFF. The CDR3 coding sequence is TGTGCCAGCTCACTAATCGAGGAGGAGGGGGAGCTGTTTTTT.

This rearrangement joins TRBV10-1 to TRBJ1-2; D is perhaps TRBD1 (6 bases). The V and J ends lost 7 bases and 2 bases respectively, with 17 bases between them. Germline V lookup: CDR1 WNHNN, CDR2 SYGVQD (reference sequence). CDR3 size: 15 residues. CDR3 nucleotide sequence: TGCGCCAGCACCCCCAGCAGGGGCGGGAACTATGGCTACACCTTC. This gives the protein CASTPSRGGNYGYTF.

The chain has TRBV19 and TRBJ2-5; maybe TRBD2 (7 bases). Per the germline V gene, CDR1 is LNHDA and CDR2 is SQIVND (reference sequence). This CDR3 has 15 residues. Trimming shortened V by 4 bases and J by 3 bases, and 15 bases separated the two germline ends. The CDR3 protein is CASSRGGAGEETQYF. In nucleotides, the CDR3 is TGTGCCAGTAGTAGGGGGGGCGCGGGAGAAGAGACCCAGTACTTC.

The chain combines TRBV30 with TRBJ2-7; unclear D gene. The V gene's germline CDR1 is GTSNPN and CDR2 SVGIG (reference sequence). V was pared by 3 bases and J by 0 bases, with 9 bases between. The CDR3 contains 13 residues. The CDR3 sequence: CAWRLGNSYEQYF. The CDR3 DNA sequence: TGTGCCTGGAGGTTGGGGAACTCCTACGAGCAGTACTTC.

This sequence joins TRBV2 and TRBJ1-2, with TRBD1 as a possible D gene (5 bases). Per the germline V gene, CDR1 is SNHLY and CDR2 is FYNNEI. Trimming stripped 4 bases from V and 4 bases from J, with 13 bases between. The CDR3 sequence is 14 residues long. DNA for the CDR3: TGTGCCAGCAGTGTGAGTGGGGGATTCTATGGCTACACCTTC. Protein sequence: CASSVSGGFYGYTF.

The chain carries TRBV27 and TRBJ1-1; no clear D gene. Germline CDR1 is MNHEY and CDR2 is SMNVEV (reference sequence). The CDR3 is made up of 14 amino acids. Trimming pared 5 bases from V and 1 base from J, leaving 11 bases between. The CDR3 DNA sequence: TGTGCCAGCAGTCGAAGACGGAGGAACACTGAAGCTTTCTTT. Amino acid sequence: CASSRRRRNTEAFF.

This clone came up once. The V call is TRBV7-8, the J call TRBJ2-3, with a weak D call TRBD1 (6 bases). The CDR3 runs 15 residues. Germline values: CDR1 SGHVS, CDR2 FQNEAQ. Trimming stripped 5 bases from V and 0 bases from J, with 12 bases between. CDR3 sequence (DNA): TGTGCCAGCAGCCCGGACAGACCAAGCACAGATACGCAGTATTTT. It encodes CASSPDRPSTDTQYF.

This chain connects TRBV27 to TRBJ2-1; D possibly corresponds to TRBD2 (5 bases). From germline, CDR1 is MNHEY and CDR2 SMNVEV (reference sequence). The ends were cut back, 4 bases at V and 9 bases at J, with 16 bases in the middle. This CDR3 spans 14 amino acids. The DNA for the CDR3 is TGTGCCAGCAGTTCGACCAACCCAGAGGGTGAGCAGTTCTTC. Residues: CASSSTNPEGEQFF.

The chain has TRBV7-2 and TRBJ2-1; no reliable D call. Germline values: CDR1 SGHTA, CDR2 FQGNSA. CDR3 length: 12 residues. V gave up 2 bases and J gave up 8 bases, with 7 bases separating them. DNA of the CDR3: TGTGCCAGCAGCTTATATGGATATGAGCAGTTCTTC. Its protein is CASSLYGYEQFF.

This clone has only a few counts. The chain recombines TRBV29-1 with TRBJ2-7; D uncertain. Germline V lookup: CDR1 SQVTM, CDR2 ANQGSEA. Trimming took 6 bases from V and 3 from J, leaving 15 bases between them. CDR3 length equals 13 residues. The CDR3 sequence is CSVAWVGGYEQYF. The CDR3, as DNA: TGCAGCGTCGCCTGGGTGGGCGGCTACGAGCAGTACTTC.

V is TRBV4-1 and J is TRBJ2-1; 7 nucleotides agree with TRBD1. The CDR3 covers 16 residues. Per the germline V gene, CDR1 is MGHRA and CDR2 is YSYEKL. Unmatched junction bases numbered 3, after V lost 0 bases and J lost 1 base. The CDR3 protein is CASSQERGQSYNEQFF. CDR3 in DNA: TGCGCCAGCAGCCAAGAGAGGGGACAGTCCTACAATGAGCAGTTCTTC.

The rearrangement joins TRBV11-3 to TRBJ1-3; maybe TRBD1 (5 bases). V lost 5 bases to trimming and J lost 4 bases, with 15 bases between them. The CDR3 covers 15 residues. Germline CDR1 and CDR2: SGHNT and YENEEA. The CDR3 here is CASSGVGTSGNTIYF. The CDR3 coding sequence is TGTGCCAGCAGCGGAGTGGGGACCTCGGGAAACACCATATATTTT.

This chain connects TRBV7-6 to TRBJ2-7, with D hard to call. Trimming left V 5 bases short and J 4 bases short, with 12 bases between. In germline, CDR1 is SGHVS, CDR2 FNYEAQ. The CDR3 sequence is 13 residues long. The CDR3 region is CASSPGRDYEQYF. The CDR3, as DNA: TGTGCCAGCAGCCCAGGACGAGATTACGAGCAGTACTTC.

The rearrangement joins TRBV28 to TRBJ2-7, with TRBD1 matching over 9 bases. CDR3 length: 15 amino acids. V gave up 5 bases and J gave up 5 bases; unmatched junction bases: 10. Germline CDR1 is MDHEN and CDR2 is SYDVKM. The CDR3 bases are TGTGCCAGCAGTCAAATACGGACAGGGGTGGACGAGCAGTACTTC. This encodes CASSQIRTGVDEQYF.

The J gene is TRBJ2-2, the V gene TRBV14, with D unresolved. The V gene's germline CDR1 is SGHDN and CDR2 FVKESK. Deletions cut 0 bases from V and 6 bases from J, with 8 bases between. The CDR3 spans 14 residues. The CDR3 loop reads CASSQERFAGELFF. The CDR3 nucleotides read TGTGCCAGCAGCCAAGAGCGATTCGCCGGGGAGCTGTTTTTT.

CDR3 in amino acids: CASSGTIARDYTF. For the CDR3, the DNA is TGTGCCAGCAGCGGGACCATCGCTAGGGACTACACCTTC. V usage is TRBV28 and J usage is TRBJ1-2, with D possibly TRBD1 on 5 matching bases. The CDR3 is 13 residues long. CDR1 and CDR2 from the germline V gene are MDHEN and SYDVKM. The V and J ends lost 6 bases and 10 bases respectively, with 18 bases between them.

This chain connects TRBV2 to TRBJ2-3; D is undetermined. The CDR3 has 13 amino acids. Germline V gives CDR1 SNHLY, CDR2 FYNNEI. Trimming cost V 4 bases and J 4 bases, with 9 bases left between them. As DNA, the CDR3 is TGTGCCAGCAGTGGCAGGAGCCCAGATACGCAGTATTTT. It translates to CASSGRSPDTQYF. Looking up the rest from reference TRBV2 and TRBJ2-3 gives the full variable domain: EPEVTQTPSHQVTQMGQEVILRCVPISNHLYFYWYRQILGQKVEFLVSFYNNEISEKSEIFDDQFSVERPDGSNFTLKIRSTKLEDSAMYFCASSGRSPDTQYFGPGTRLTVL.

This chain joins TRBV7-6 and TRBJ2-7; a possible D gene is TRBD2 (6 bases). Trimming took 6 bases from V and 6 from J, leaving 24 bases between them. CDR1 and CDR2 from the germline V gene are SGHVS and FNYEAQ. This CDR3 spans 16 amino acids. CDR3 nucleotide sequence: TGTGCCAGCAGTTCCTCTCCCCGGGAGAGAATTGGCGAGCAGTACTTC. Protein sequence: CASSSSPRERIGEQYF.

This clone was observed a single time. The chain carries TRBV5-1 and TRBJ2-7, with 11 bases fitting TRBD2. CDR3 length equals 16 residues. V lost 0 bases, J lost 3 bases, and 5 bases stayed unmatched. The germline V gene encodes CDR1 SGHRS and CDR2 YFSETQ. The CDR3 region is CASSLGLLAGGYEQYF. The DNA of the CDR3 is TGCGCCAGCAGCTTGGGGCTCCTAGCGGGAGGCTACGAGCAGTACTTC.

The CDR3 DNA follows: TGTGCCAGCAGTAAAGGGACTAGTGCAGATACGCAGTATTTT. This encodes CASSKGTSADTQYF. The rearrangement joins TRBV2 to TRBJ2-3; 8 nucleotides match TRBD2. The CDR3 loop spans 14 amino acids. Looked up from germline, CDR1 is SNHLY and CDR2 is FYNNEI. After removal of 5 bases from V and 4 bases from J, the junction contained 5 bases not matched to a gene.

The J gene is TRBJ1-3, the V gene TRBV7-9; a possible D gene is TRBD1 (6 bases). V was pared by 6 bases and J by 2 bases, with 14 bases between. CDR1 and CDR2 (germline): SEHNR, FQNEAQ (reference sequence). The CDR3 consists of 15 residues. CDR3 DNA sequence: TGTGCCAGCAGTCCACAGGGTTTCGCTGGAAACACCATATATTTT. Its translation: CASSPQGFAGNTIYF.

V is TRBV6-1 and J is TRBJ1-2, with D tentatively TRBD1 (6 bases). Germline CDR1 and CDR2: MNHNS and SASEGT. This CDR3 spans 14 amino acids. Trimming took 7 bases from V and 3 from J, leaving 15 bases between them. CDR3 nucleotide sequence: TGTGCCAGCATGCGACAGGAGGGCTACTATGGCTACACCTTC. Translated: CASMRQEGYYGYTF.